Listed below are T cell receptor beta chains from one sample, sequenced in a study of molecular identifiers for immune sequencing clone quantification. TCRdb processed the PCR reads anew with MiXCR; each CDR3 protein has one entry. Of about 640,000 distinct CDR3 sequences in the sample, just under 20% were seen once. The specimen was naive CD8+ T cells from blood, with Jurkat cell RNA spiked in. These receptors were collected from a human donor in good health. Some libraries in this study had Jurkat cell RNA spiked in. CDR3s include the opening cysteine and the closing phenylalanine or tryptophan.

v_call: TRBV21-1; j_call: TRBJ1-2; cdr3_aa: CASRFPGDRVDYYGYTF
v_call: TRBV5-6; j_call: TRBJ1-1; cdr3_aa: CASSLGTGGFAEAFF
v_call: TRBV29-1; j_call: TRBJ2-3; cdr3_aa: CSVDVGTQYF
v_call: TRBV18; j_call: TRBJ2-2; cdr3_aa: CASTPSLGETGELFF
v_call: TRBV7-3; j_call: TRBJ2-5; cdr3_aa: CASSLWGEETQYF
v_call: TRBV7-2; j_call: TRBJ2-1; cdr3_aa: CASSVSGSENEQFF
v_call: TRBV11-2; j_call: TRBJ2-1; cdr3_aa: CASSQDRLAFYNEQFF
v_call: TRBV11-2; j_call: TRBJ2-1; cdr3_aa: CASSSIWAEQFF
v_call: TRBV3-1; j_call: TRBJ2-7; cdr3_aa: CASSPSSQGNEQYF
v_call: TRBV4-1; j_call: TRBJ2-3; cdr3_aa: CASSQGLAGVSDTQCF
v_call: TRBV7-2; j_call: TRBJ2-5; cdr3_aa: CASSSRGLGINLWETQYF
v_call: TRBV6-5; j_call: TRBJ1-1; cdr3_aa: CASSLTSRPAEAFF
v_call: TRBV7-9; j_call: TRBJ1-1; cdr3_aa: CASSLAGTGMNTEAFF
v_call: TRBV30; j_call: TRBJ1-4; cdr3_aa: CAWSPANEKLFF
v_call: TRBV7-9; j_call: TRBJ1-2; cdr3_aa: CASSLVSGHAASNYGYTF
v_call: TRBV5-1; j_call: TRBJ1-1; cdr3_aa: CARSLDRGNTEAFF
v_call: TRBV2; j_call: TRBJ2-7; cdr3_aa: CASVDKGYSYEQYF
v_call: TRBV6-2/TRBV6-3; j_call: TRBJ2-2; cdr3_aa: CASSYTGQGYTGELFF
v_call: TRBV7-9; j_call: TRBJ1-4; cdr3_aa: CASSLGDHGRINEKLFF
v_call: TRBV3-1; j_call: TRBJ1-2; cdr3_aa: CASSQTGQGGPGYTF
v_call: TRBV7-9; j_call: TRBJ2-5; cdr3_aa: CASSLVSSWATQYF
v_call: TRBV28; j_call: TRBJ2-3; cdr3_aa: CASSLGLAISTDTQYF
v_call: TRBV6-2/TRBV6-3; j_call: TRBJ1-3; cdr3_aa: CASTVGDGLSGNTIYF
v_call: TRBV25-1; j_call: TRBJ1-1; cdr3_aa: CASSESGAVPRNTEAFF
v_call: TRBV19; j_call: TRBJ2-3; cdr3_aa: CASSMGGRSTDTQYF
v_call: TRBV12-3/TRBV12-4; j_call: TRBJ2-7; cdr3_aa: CASSLNVGYEQYF
v_call: TRBV6-1; j_call: TRBJ2-3; cdr3_aa: CASSEMGLAGSTDTQYF
v_call: TRBV7-7; j_call: TRBJ2-5; cdr3_aa: CASSPSGPGAGETQYF
v_call: TRBV20-1; j_call: TRBJ1-3; cdr3_aa: CSARNRGVGISRASGDTIYF
v_call: TRBV7-2; j_call: TRBJ1-3; cdr3_aa: CASSLRGTHGNTIYF
v_call: TRBV5-6; j_call: TRBJ2-2; cdr3_aa: CASSLFTSGSLPNTGELFF
v_call: TRBV18; j_call: TRBJ1-1; cdr3_aa: CASSPVTEAFF
v_call: TRBV20-1; j_call: TRBJ2-2; cdr3_aa: CSVYPLRADILTGELFF
v_call: TRBV12-3/TRBV12-4; j_call: TRBJ1-1; cdr3_aa: CASSFKAFF
v_call: TRBV7-9; j_call: TRBJ2-7; cdr3_aa: CASSPRGQGATYEQYF
v_call: TRBV18; j_call: TRBJ2-7; cdr3_aa: CASSPPGRVVFHEQYF
v_call: TRBV7-6; j_call: TRBJ1-1; cdr3_aa: CASSPWVDGGINTEAFF
v_call: TRBV29-1; j_call: TRBJ2-3; cdr3_aa: CSVLLAGQSTDTQYF
v_call: TRBV27; j_call: TRBJ2-5; cdr3_aa: CATRGGLQETQYF